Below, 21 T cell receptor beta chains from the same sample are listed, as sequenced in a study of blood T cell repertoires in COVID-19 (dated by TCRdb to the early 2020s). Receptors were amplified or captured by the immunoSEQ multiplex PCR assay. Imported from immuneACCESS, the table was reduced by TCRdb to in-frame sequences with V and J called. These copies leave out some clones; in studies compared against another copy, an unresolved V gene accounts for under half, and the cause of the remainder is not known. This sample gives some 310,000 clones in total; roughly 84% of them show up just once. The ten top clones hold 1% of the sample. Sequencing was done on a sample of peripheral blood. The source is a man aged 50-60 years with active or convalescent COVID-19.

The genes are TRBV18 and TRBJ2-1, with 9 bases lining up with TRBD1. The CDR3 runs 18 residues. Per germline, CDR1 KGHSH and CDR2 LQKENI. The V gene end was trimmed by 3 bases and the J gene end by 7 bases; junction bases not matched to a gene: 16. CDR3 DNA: TGTGCCAGCTCACCCCGACAGGGGGATGGGGGGAGAATTAATGAGCAGTTCTTC. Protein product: CASSPRQGDGGRINEQFF.

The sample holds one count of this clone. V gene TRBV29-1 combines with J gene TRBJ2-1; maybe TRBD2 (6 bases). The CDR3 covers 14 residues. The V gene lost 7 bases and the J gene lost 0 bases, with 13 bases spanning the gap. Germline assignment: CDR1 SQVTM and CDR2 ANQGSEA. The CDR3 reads CSAQTSPSYNEQFF. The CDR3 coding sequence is TGCAGCGCACAGACTAGTCCCTCCTACAATGAGCAGTTCTTC.

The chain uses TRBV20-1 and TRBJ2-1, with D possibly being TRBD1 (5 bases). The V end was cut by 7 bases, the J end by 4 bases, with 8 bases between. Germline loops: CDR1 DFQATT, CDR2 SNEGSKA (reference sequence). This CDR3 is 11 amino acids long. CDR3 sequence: CSVKGYNEQFF. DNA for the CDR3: TGCAGTGTTAAGGGGTACAATGAGCAGTTCTTC.

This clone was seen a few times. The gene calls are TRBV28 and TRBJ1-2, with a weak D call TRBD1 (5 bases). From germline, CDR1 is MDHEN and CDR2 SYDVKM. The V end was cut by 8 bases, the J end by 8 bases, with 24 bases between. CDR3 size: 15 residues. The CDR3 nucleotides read TGTGCCAGCCTCAAGGCGACAGATAAAGCGGGCGGCTACACCTTC. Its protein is CASLKATDKAGGYTF.

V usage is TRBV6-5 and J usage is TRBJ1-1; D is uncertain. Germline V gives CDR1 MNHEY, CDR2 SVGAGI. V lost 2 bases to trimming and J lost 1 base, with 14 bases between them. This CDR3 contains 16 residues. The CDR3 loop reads CASSYVLGTPNTEAFF. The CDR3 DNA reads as TGTGCCAGCAGTTACGTTCTGGGCACCCCGAACACTGAAGCTTTCTTT.

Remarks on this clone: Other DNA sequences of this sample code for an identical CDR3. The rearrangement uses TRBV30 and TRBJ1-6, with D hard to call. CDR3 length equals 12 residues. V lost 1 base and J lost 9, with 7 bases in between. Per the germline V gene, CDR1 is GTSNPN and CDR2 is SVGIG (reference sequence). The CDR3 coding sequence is TGTGCCTGGAGTGATCCGGGTTCACCCCTCCACTTT. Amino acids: CAWSDPGSPLHF.

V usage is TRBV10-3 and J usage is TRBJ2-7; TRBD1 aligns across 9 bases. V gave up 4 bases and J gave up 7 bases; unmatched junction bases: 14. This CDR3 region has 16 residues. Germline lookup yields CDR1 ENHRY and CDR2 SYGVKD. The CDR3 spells CAISVGADRGGREQYF. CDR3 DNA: TGTGCCATCAGTGTTGGGGCGGACAGGGGAGGGAGAGAGCAGTACTTC.

CDR3 region: CASSRARTGLSEAFF. The CDR3 coding sequence is TGTGCCAGCAGCCGGGCTCGGACAGGGCTATCTGAAGCTTTCTTT. This chain uses TRBV2 with TRBJ1-1; 8 bases map to TRBD1. Germline assignment: CDR1 SNHLY and CDR2 FYNNEI. V was clipped by 6 bases and J by 6 bases; unmatched bases: 12. This CDR3 has 15 residues.

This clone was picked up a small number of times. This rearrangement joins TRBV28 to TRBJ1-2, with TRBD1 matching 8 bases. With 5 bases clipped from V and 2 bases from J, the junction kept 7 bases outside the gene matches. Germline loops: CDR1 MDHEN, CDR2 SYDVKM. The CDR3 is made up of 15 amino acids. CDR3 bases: TGTGCCAGCAGTAGGACAGGGTATTTCAACTATGGCTACACCTTC. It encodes CASSRTGYFNYGYTF.

The CDR3 coding sequence is TGTGCCAGCAGCTTTGGGACAGGGCGGAATCAGCCCCAGCATTTT. It is translated as CASSFGTGRNQPQHF. V is TRBV7-9 and J is TRBJ1-5, with 9 bases aligning to TRBD1. There are 15 residues in the CDR3. Germline lookup yields CDR1 SEHNR and CDR2 FQNEAQ (reference sequence). V lost 3 bases, J lost 4 bases, and 4 bases stayed unmatched.

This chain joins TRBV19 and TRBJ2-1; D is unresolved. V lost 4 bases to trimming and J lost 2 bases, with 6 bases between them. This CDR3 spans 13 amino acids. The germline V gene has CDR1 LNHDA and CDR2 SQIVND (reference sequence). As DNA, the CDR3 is TGTGCCAGTAGTAATCGTGCCTACAATGAGCAGTTCTTC. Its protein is CASSNRAYNEQFF. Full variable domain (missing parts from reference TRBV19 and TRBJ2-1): DGGITQSPKYLFRKEGQNVTLSCEQNLNHDAMYWYRQDPGQGLRLIYYSQIVNDFQKGDIAEGYSVSREKKESFPLTVTSAQKNPTAFYLCASSNRAYNEQFFGPGTRLTVL.

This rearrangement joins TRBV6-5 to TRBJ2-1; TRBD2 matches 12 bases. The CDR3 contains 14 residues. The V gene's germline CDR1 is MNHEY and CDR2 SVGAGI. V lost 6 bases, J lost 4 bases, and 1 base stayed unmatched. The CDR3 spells CASSGLAGYNEQFF. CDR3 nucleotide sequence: TGTGCCAGCAGCGGACTAGCGGGGTACAATGAGCAGTTCTTC.

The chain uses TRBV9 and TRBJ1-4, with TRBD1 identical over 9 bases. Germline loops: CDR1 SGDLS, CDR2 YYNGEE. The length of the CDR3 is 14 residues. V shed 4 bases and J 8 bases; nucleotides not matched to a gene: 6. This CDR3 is CASSPGQGNEKLFF. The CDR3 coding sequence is TGTGCCAGCAGCCCAGGACAGGGGAACGAAAAACTGTTTTTT.

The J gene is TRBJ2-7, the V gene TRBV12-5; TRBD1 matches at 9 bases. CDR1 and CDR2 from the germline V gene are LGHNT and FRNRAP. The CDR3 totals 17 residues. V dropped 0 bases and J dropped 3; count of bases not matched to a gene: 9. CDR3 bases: TGTGCTAGTGGTTTGGTAACCGGGACAGGGTCGCACTACGAGCAGTACTTC. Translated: CASGLVTGTGSHYEQYF.

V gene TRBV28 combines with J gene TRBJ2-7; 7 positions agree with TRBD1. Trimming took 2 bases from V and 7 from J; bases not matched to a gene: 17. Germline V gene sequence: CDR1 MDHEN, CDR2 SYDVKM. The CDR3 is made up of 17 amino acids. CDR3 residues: CASSLNPAGTVSGEQYF. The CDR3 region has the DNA TGTGCCAGCAGTTTAAATCCGGCCGGGACAGTTTCGGGTGAGCAGTACTTC.

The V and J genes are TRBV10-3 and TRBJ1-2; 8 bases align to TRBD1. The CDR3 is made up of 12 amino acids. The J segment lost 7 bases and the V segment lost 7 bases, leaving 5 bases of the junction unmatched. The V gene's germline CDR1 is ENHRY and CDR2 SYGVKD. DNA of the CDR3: TGTGCCATCACCGGCAGGGGGCCTGGCTACACCTTC. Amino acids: CAITGRGPGYTF.

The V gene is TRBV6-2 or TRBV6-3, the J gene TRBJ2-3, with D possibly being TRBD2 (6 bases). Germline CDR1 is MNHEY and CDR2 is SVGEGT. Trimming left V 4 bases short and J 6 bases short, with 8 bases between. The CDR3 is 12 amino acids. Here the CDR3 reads CASSFRGDTQYF. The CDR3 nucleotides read TGTGCCAGCAGTTTCCGGGGGGATACGCAGTATTTT.

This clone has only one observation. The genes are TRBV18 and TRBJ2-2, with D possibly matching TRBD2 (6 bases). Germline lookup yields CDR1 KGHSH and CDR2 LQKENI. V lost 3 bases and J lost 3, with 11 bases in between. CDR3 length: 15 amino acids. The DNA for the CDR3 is TGTGCCAGCTCACCTCGGGACTTGTACACCGGGGAGCTGTTTTTT. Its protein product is CASSPRDLYTGELFF.

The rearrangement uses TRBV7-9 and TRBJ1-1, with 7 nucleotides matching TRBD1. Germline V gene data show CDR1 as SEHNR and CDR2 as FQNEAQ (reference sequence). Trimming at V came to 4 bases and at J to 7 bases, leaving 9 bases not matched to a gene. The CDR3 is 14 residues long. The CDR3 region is CASSSWPGQLEAFF. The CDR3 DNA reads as TGTGCCAGCAGCTCATGGCCGGGACAGCTTGAAGCTTTCTTT.

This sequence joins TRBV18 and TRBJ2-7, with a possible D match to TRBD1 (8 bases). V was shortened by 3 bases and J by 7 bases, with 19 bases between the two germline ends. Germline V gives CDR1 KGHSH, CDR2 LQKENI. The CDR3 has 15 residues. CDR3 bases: TGTGCCAGCTCACCTTCGGAAGAGCGGGACAGGGAGCAGTACTTC. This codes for CASSPSEERDREQYF.

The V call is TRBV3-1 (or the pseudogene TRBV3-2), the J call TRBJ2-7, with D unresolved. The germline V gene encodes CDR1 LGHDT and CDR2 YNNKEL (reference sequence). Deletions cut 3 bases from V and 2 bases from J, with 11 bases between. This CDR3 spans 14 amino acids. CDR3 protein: CASSQSGFPYEQYF. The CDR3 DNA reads TGTGCCAGCAGCCAGTCCGGGTTCCCCTACGAGCAGTACTTC.